The clone carrying this T cell receptor (beta chain) was picked up one time. Its antigen is currently unknown. Vbeta (60) and Jbeta (13) primers were used in the PCR. Here immunoSEQ multiplex PCR was the method, and the copy in TCRdb shows in-frame clones only, minus some. The sample holds 100,000 to 150,000 clones, around 82% seen once. The data stem from a study of cytomegalovirus exposure and HLA in healthy donors. Study-wide results and caveats: DRB1 had the most TCR associations and HLA-C the fewest, a later analysis found, with rates varying by HLA locus.

The receptor comes from a female donor in good health and CMV-seronegative. The specimen sequenced was PBMCs.

The CDR3 coding sequence is TGTGCCAGCAGCCCAGGGATTCCAGAATACTATGGCTACACCTTC. The encoded protein is CASSPGIPEYYGYTF. This rearrangement joins TRBV11-2 to TRBJ1-2, with D maybe TRBD1 (5 bases). Germline V CDR1 and CDR2: SGHAT, FQNNGV. The CDR3 is made up of 15 amino acids. Trimming shortened V by 5 bases and J by 3 bases, and 16 bases separated the two germline ends.